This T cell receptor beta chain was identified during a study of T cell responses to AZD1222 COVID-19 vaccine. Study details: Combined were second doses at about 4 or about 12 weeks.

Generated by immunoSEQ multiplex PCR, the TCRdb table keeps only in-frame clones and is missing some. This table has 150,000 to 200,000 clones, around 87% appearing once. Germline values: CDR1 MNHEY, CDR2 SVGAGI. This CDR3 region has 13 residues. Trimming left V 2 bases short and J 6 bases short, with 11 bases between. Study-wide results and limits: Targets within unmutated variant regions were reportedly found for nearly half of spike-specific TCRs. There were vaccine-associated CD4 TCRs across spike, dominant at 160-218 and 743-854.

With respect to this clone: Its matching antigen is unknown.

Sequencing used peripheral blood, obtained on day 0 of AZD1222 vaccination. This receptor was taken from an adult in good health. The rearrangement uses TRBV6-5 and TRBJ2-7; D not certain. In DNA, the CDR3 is TGTGCCAGCAGTTACAATCGGGTAGCCGAGCAGTACTTC. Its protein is CASSYNRVAEQYF.